A single sample is the source of the 4 T cell receptor beta chains below, sequenced in a study of cytomegalovirus exposure and HLA in healthy donors. With 60 Vbeta and 13 Jbeta primers, the PCR was carried out. TCRdb's copy holds only in-frame clones and misses some; the assay was immunoSEQ multiplex PCR. The sample consists of some 200,000 clones, around 79% of them appearing once. The sequenced sample was PBMCs. The receptors were sampled from a male donor in good health and CMV-seropositive.

This chain's CDR3 is CASRSGGPSTDTQYF. CDR3 sequence (DNA): TGTGCCAGCAGGAGCGGGGGCCCTAGCACAGATACGCAGTATTTT. V usage is TRBV6-1 and J usage is TRBJ2-3, with 8 bases identical to TRBD2. Germline V gene lookup returns CDR1 MNHNS and CDR2 SASEGT. The length of the CDR3 is 15 residues. V gave up 6 bases and J gave up 0 bases; unmatched junction bases: 5.

The chain uses TRBV7-6 and TRBJ2-5; a possible D gene is TRBD2 (5 bases). Trimming took 5 bases from V and 0 from J, leaving 16 bases between them. The CDR3 consists of 16 residues. Germline V gene lookup returns CDR1 SGHVS and CDR2 FNYEAQ. CDR3 residues: CASSLPVLADQETQYF. The DNA for the CDR3 is TGTGCCAGCAGCCTCCCCGTTCTAGCAGACCAAGAGACCCAGTACTTC.

In this sample, this clone turned up a few times. This sequence joins TRBV5-6 and TRBJ1-5; the D is unclear. The CDR3 length is 16 residues. V was clipped by 1 base and J by 0 bases, with 11 bases between them. The V gene's germline CDR1 is SGHDT and CDR2 YYEEEE. The CDR3 sequence: CASSLRGDFSNQPQHF. In DNA, the CDR3 is TGTGCCAGCAGCTTGAGAGGAGATTTTAGCAATCAGCCCCAGCATTTT.

This sequence joins TRBV28 and TRBJ2-7, with a weak D call TRBD1 (5 bases). The CDR3 is made up of 13 amino acids. CDR1 and CDR2 (germline): MDHEN, SYDVKM. V shed 7 bases and J shed 0 bases, with 10 bases lying between them. The CDR3, as DNA: TGTGCCAGCATCAGGGTGAGCTCCTACGAGCAGTACTTC. Protein product: CASIRVSSYEQYF.